This TCR beta chain was obtained from a study of human T cells and chemical hapten exposure. TCRdb recomputed calls from the RACE reads with MiXCR, one row per CDR3 protein. In the table there are some 57,000 distinct CDR3 sequences, just under 10% of which are singletons. The germline gives CDR1 SEHNR, CDR2 FQNEAQ (reference sequence). V was cut by 2 bases and J by 4 bases, with 12 bases left in between. The CDR3 is made up of 15 amino acids. Time point reported: patch test 2, 6 weeks after DPC sensitization. Treatment in this sample: therapeutic diphenylcyclopropenone sensitization with weekly scalp DPC.

This clonotype originated in a woman between 50 and 59 years old with alopecia areata. Some clones in this sample may be carry-over from other donors' samples. The sequencing here drew on whole blood, taken in connection with sensitization to the hapten diphenylcyclopropenone (DPC). The chain uses TRBV7-9 and TRBJ2-1; maybe TRBD1 (6 bases). The CDR3 DNA reads TGTGCCAGCAGCTTATCCCAGGGGACATACAATGAGCAGTTCTTC. Protein: CASSLSQGTYNEQFF.